This entry lists 8 T cell receptor beta chains sequenced from one sample in a study of CD8+ T cells in alopecia areata. As the sequencing template, cDNA was produced by extracting RNA and reverse transcribing it. Some clones are missing from TCRdb's copy, which holds only in-frame ones; the method was immunoSEQ multiplex PCR. The sample has approximately 120,000 clones; around 63% are singletons. Treatment in this sample: oral pan-JAK inhibitor, 5-10 mg twice daily. The sequenced sample was CD4+ T cells sorted from blood, obtained at week 4, from a patient treated with tofacitinib. These TCRs come from a human donor with alopecia areata.

The chain links TRBV5-1 to TRBJ2-2, with 8 positions matching TRBD1. V was pared by 3 bases and J by 1 base, with 5 bases of the junction left unmatched. CDR3 length: 16 residues. The germline V gene has CDR1 SGHRS and CDR2 YFSETQ. CDR3 in DNA: TGCGCCAGCAGCTCCGCCGGGACAGGGAACACCGGGGAGCTGTTTTTT. Translation: CASSSAGTGNTGELFF.

This clone has only a few counts. In nucleotides, the CDR3 is TGTGCCACCAGCAGGCGGGCAGATACGCAGTATTTT. Translating gives CATSRRADTQYF. The gene calls are TRBV15 and TRBJ2-3; D might be TRBD2 (5 bases). Germline CDR1 is LNHNV and CDR2 is YYDKDF (reference sequence). The V and J ends lost 3 bases and 4 bases respectively, with 5 bases between them. The CDR3 has 12 residues.

In its sample, this clone was seen a few times. This chain links TRBV4-2 with TRBJ2-3; no clear D gene. Trimming pared 4 bases from V and 0 bases from J, leaving 14 bases between. There are 16 residues in the CDR3. Germline V gene lookup returns CDR1 LGHNA and CDR2 YNFKEQ. Here the CDR3 DNA reads TGTGCCAGCAGCCCTCATCAAACCACTAGCACAGATACGCAGTATTTT. This encodes CASSPHQTTSTDTQYF.

This clone was counted a few times. The chain recombines TRBV29-1 with TRBJ1-1, with D possibly matching TRBD1 (6 bases). The CDR3 totals 13 residues. Germline V gene data show CDR1 as SQVTM and CDR2 as ANQGSEA. V gave up 5 bases and J gave up 12 bases, with 22 bases separating them. CDR3 sequence (DNA): TGCAGCGTTCGGTCAGGGGCGAGGGGGATAACTTTCTTT. Encoded protein: CSVRSGARGITFF.

Remarks on this clone: The same CDR3 can be traced to other DNA sequences in this sample. V gene TRBV9 combines with J gene TRBJ2-5; D is unresolved. Trimming removed 7 bases from V and 4 bases from J, with 2 bases in between. Germline CDR1 and CDR2: SGDLS and YYNGEE. This CDR3 comprises 9 residues. CDR3 sequence (DNA): TGTGCCAGCGGAGAGACCCAGTACTTC. Translated: CASGETQYF. The variable domain in full, completed from reference TRBV9 and TRBJ2-5, reads DSGVTQTPKHLITATGQRVTLRCSPRSGDLSVYWYQQSLDQGLQFLIQYYNGEERAKGNILERFSAQQFPDLHSELNLSSLELGDSALYFCASGETQYFGPGTRLLVL.

This clone was seen once. CDR3 sequence reads: CASSPRGFDQPQHF. The CDR3 bases are TGTGCCAGCAGTCCTAGGGGGTTTGATCAGCCCCAGCATTTT. V usage is TRBV27 and J usage is TRBJ1-5, with D perhaps matching TRBD1 (6 bases). The CDR3 covers 14 residues. Germline assignment: CDR1 MNHEY and CDR2 SMNVEV (reference sequence). V was cut by 5 bases and J by 5 bases, with 13 bases left in between.

This clone was detected a few times. The gene calls are TRBV29-1 and TRBJ1-1; 7 bases map to TRBD1. J was trimmed by 3 bases and V by 6 bases; bases with no gene match: 7. The CDR3 loop spans 13 amino acids. Germline V lookup: CDR1 SQVTM, CDR2 ANQGSEA. CDR3: CSVTTGSDTEAFF. CDR3 in DNA: TGCAGCGTGACGACAGGGTCGGACACTGAAGCTTTCTTT.

This clone was counted ten times or more. The chain employs TRBV9 and TRBJ2-1; 10 nucleotides line up with TRBD2. V was clipped by 0 bases and J by 5 bases; unmatched bases: 20. The CDR3 is 21 residues long. In germline, CDR1 is SGDLS, CDR2 YYNGEE. CDR3 bases: TGTGCCAGCAGCGTAGCGGGCGGGTCTGTTAGTAGCGGGGGGAGCAACAATGAGCAGTTCTTC. Its translation: CASSVAGGSVSSGGSNNEQFF.